These T cell receptor beta chains were read from a single sample in a study of CD8+CD57+ T cells in acquired aplastic anemia. A single record per CDR3 protein comes from TCRdb applying MiXCR to the reads. This sample carries 200,000 to 250,000 distinct CDR3 sequences, approximately 57% of them seen once, and the ten largest clones take approximately 30%. Sample: sorted CD4+, CD8+, or CD8+CD57+ T cells (not recorded which) from PBMCs. These receptors all come from a human donor in good health. CDR3s include the opening cysteine and the closing phenylalanine or tryptophan. A D gene is named only where the DNA matches it firmly. Size is omitted from some rows. Given values are once, few, many or a class for expanded clones.

v_gene: TRBV10-1
abundance: .
j_gene: TRBJ1-2
d_gene: .
CDR3nt: TGCGCCAGCAGGGGGACAATACTAGACTATGGCTACACCTTC
CDR3aa: CASRGTILDYGYTF

v_gene: TRBV20-1
abundance: .
j_gene: TRBJ2-7
d_gene: TRBD1
CDR3nt: TGCAGTGCTGTGGACAGGGTCTACGAGCAGTACTTC
CDR3aa: CSAVDRVYEQYF

v_gene: TRBV6-6
abundance: .
j_gene: TRBJ1-5
d_gene: .
CDR3nt: TGTGCCAGCAGCCATACCCGGGGGTCCAGCAATCAGCCCCAGCATTTT
CDR3aa: CASSHTRGSSNQPQHF

v_gene: TRBV7-9
abundance: many
j_gene: TRBJ2-1
d_gene: TRBD2
CDR3nt: TGTGCCAGCAGACCGACTAGCGGATACAATGAGCAGTTCTTC
CDR3aa: CASRPTSGYNEQFF

v_gene: TRBV20-1
abundance: .
j_gene: TRBJ2-7
d_gene: .
CDR3nt: TGCAGTGCTGGGATACCTGGGGGGGCCGAGCAGTACTTC
CDR3aa: CSAGIPGGAEQYF

v_gene: TRBV5-1
abundance: many
j_gene: TRBJ2-1
d_gene: TRBD2
CDR3nt: TGCGCCAGCAGCTTGGGGATCCCGGGAGGGCCCAACAATGAGCAGTTCTTC
CDR3aa: CASSLGIPGGPNNEQFF

v_gene: TRBV18
abundance: few
j_gene: TRBJ2-2
d_gene: .
CDR3nt: TGTGCCAGCTCACCCCTCGGGGCCGGGGAGCTGTTTTTT
CDR3aa: CASSPLGAGELFF

v_gene: TRBV4-2
abundance: many
j_gene: TRBJ2-1
d_gene: .
CDR3nt: TGTGCCAGCAGCCAGGCCATAGGAGTTGGCTACAATGAGCAGTTCTTC
CDR3aa: CASSQAIGVGYNEQFF

v_gene: TRBV12-3/TRBV12-4
abundance: many
j_gene: TRBJ2-5
d_gene: TRBD1
CDR3nt: TGTGCCAGCAGTTTAGGGGACAGGGGGGAGACCCAGTACTTC
CDR3aa: CASSLGDRGETQYF

v_gene: TRBV7-3
abundance: .
j_gene: TRBJ2-1
d_gene: .
CDR3nt: TGTGCCAGCAGCCTTCACGGACAGGCTGGCGGGGTTATTAATTACAATGAGCAGTTCTTC
CDR3aa: CASSLHGQAGGVINYNEQFF

v_gene: TRBV20-1
abundance: once
j_gene: TRBJ2-1
d_gene: TRBD2
CDR3nt: TGCAGTGCATACAAGCGGGGGATTCCTTACAATGAGCAGTTCTTC
CDR3aa: CSAYKRGIPYNEQFF

v_gene: TRBV7-8
abundance: .
j_gene: TRBJ2-5
d_gene: .
CDR3nt: TGTGCCAGCAGCTTAGCTGCGGGGACGGACTTATACTTC
CDR3aa: CASSLAAGTDLYF

v_gene: TRBV7-9
abundance: .
j_gene: TRBJ2-3
d_gene: .
CDR3nt: TGTGCCAGCAGCTTAAACGTAGTGGATACGCAGTATTTT
CDR3aa: CASSLNVVDTQYF

v_gene: TRBV9
abundance: .
j_gene: TRBJ1-2
d_gene: .
CDR3nt: TGTGCCAGCAGCGCGGACAACTATGGCTACACCTTC
CDR3aa: CASSADNYGYTF

v_gene: TRBV7-6
abundance: few
j_gene: TRBJ1-1
d_gene: .
CDR3nt: TGTGCCAGCAGCGCCCATGACACTGAAGCTTTCTTT
CDR3aa: CASSAHDTEAFF

v_gene: TRBV24-1
abundance: .
j_gene: TRBJ2-1
d_gene: .
CDR3nt: TGTGCCACCAGTGATGGTCCAGGGAACAATGAGCAGTTCTTC
CDR3aa: CATSDGPGNNEQFF

v_gene: TRBV7-8
abundance: few
j_gene: TRBJ2-7
d_gene: TRBD2
CDR3nt: TGTGCCAGCAGCTCCTGGACTAGCGGGATGCCACTCGACGAGCAGTACTTC
CDR3aa: CASSSWTSGMPLDEQYF

v_gene: TRBV29-1
abundance: .
j_gene: TRBJ1-1
d_gene: .
CDR3nt: TGCAGCGCCGAACGAAGGAACACTGAAGCTTTCTTT
CDR3aa: CSAERRNTEAFF

v_gene: TRBV19
abundance: .
j_gene: TRBJ2-7
d_gene: TRBD2
CDR3nt: TGTGCCAGTAGTACCGACACAAGCGGGGGGGCCTACGAGCAGTACTTC
CDR3aa: CASSTDTSGGAYEQYF

v_gene: TRBV19
abundance: .
j_gene: TRBJ2-2
d_gene: .
CDR3nt: TGTGCCAGTATCCATAGTGGAGGGGGGACCGGGGAGCTGTTTTTT
CDR3aa: CASIHSGGGTGELFF

v_gene: TRBV6-2/TRBV6-3
abundance: many
j_gene: TRBJ2-1
d_gene: .
CDR3nt: TGTGCCAGCAGTCCCCGGGAGTACAATGAGCAGTTCTTC
CDR3aa: CASSPREYNEQFF

v_gene: TRBV7-3
abundance: .
j_gene: TRBJ2-2
d_gene: .
CDR3nt: TGTGCCAGCAGCCCCCGCACCGGGGAGCTGTTTTTT
CDR3aa: CASSPRTGELFF

v_gene: TRBV10-3
abundance: once
j_gene: TRBJ1-1
d_gene: .
CDR3nt: TGTGCCATCAGGCCGGACGGCATGAACACTGAAGCTTTCTTT
CDR3aa: CAIRPDGMNTEAFF

v_gene: TRBV15
abundance: .
j_gene: TRBJ2-1
d_gene: TRBD1
CDR3nt: TGTGCCACCAGAAGTGGGACAGGGGGCAGCTATGAGCAGTTCTTC
CDR3aa: CATRSGTGGSYEQFF

v_gene: TRBV29-1
abundance: few
j_gene: TRBJ2-1
d_gene: .
CDR3nt: TGCAGCGTTGAAGGGCCGGCCTACAATGAGCAGTTCTTC
CDR3aa: CSVEGPAYNEQFF

v_gene: TRBV4-1
abundance: many
j_gene: TRBJ2-7
d_gene: TRBD1
CDR3nt: TGCGCCAGCAGCCAAGAAGACAGGGGCTACGAGCAGTACTTC
CDR3aa: CASSQEDRGYEQYF

v_gene: TRBV18
abundance: once
j_gene: TRBJ2-7
d_gene: .
CDR3nt: TGTGCCTGCTCACCACCTGACGGCTACGAGCAGTACTTC
CDR3aa: CACSPPDGYEQYF

v_gene: TRBV7-9
abundance: once
j_gene: TRBJ1-2
d_gene: .
CDR3nt: TGTGCCAGCAGCGAAGTTCTAGCGGGAGCCAGTCTTGGCTACACCTTC
CDR3aa: CASSEVLAGASLGYTF

v_gene: TRBV6-1
abundance: many
j_gene: TRBJ2-3
d_gene: .
CDR3nt: TGTGCCAGCGAAGGAGGGCGCTTCCGGCCAGATACGCAGTATTTT
CDR3aa: CASEGGRFRPDTQYF

v_gene: TRBV10-3
abundance: .
j_gene: TRBJ2-1
d_gene: .
CDR3nt: TGTGCCATCAGCCAGGACAGAAGTTCCTACAATGAGCAGTTCTTC
CDR3aa: CAISQDRSSYNEQFF

v_gene: TRBV9
abundance: .
j_gene: TRBJ2-2
d_gene: .
CDR3nt: TGTGCCAGCAATCAGGGTGGGTCGGCCGGGGAGCTGTTTTTT
CDR3aa: CASNQGGSAGELFF

v_gene: TRBV5-1
abundance: .
j_gene: TRBJ2-1
d_gene: .
CDR3nt: TGCGCCAGCAGCTCAGCGCCTCAAAGGGAGCAGTTCTTC
CDR3aa: CASSSAPQREQFF

v_gene: TRBV7-6
abundance: .
j_gene: TRBJ1-5
d_gene: .
CDR3nt: TGTGCCAGCAGCTTAGTGACAGGTGGGAATCAGCCCCAGCATTTT
CDR3aa: CASSLVTGGNQPQHF

v_gene: TRBV9
abundance: .
j_gene: TRBJ2-5
d_gene: .
CDR3nt: TGTGCCAGCAGCGAGAACCGGGACCGGGACCAAGAGACCCAGTACTTC
CDR3aa: CASSENRDRDQETQYF

v_gene: TRBV19
abundance: .
j_gene: TRBJ2-3
d_gene: TRBD2
CDR3nt: TGTGCCAGTAGTACACTAGCGGGGGATCCAGATACGCAGTATTTT
CDR3aa: CASSTLAGDPDTQYF

v_gene: TRBV10-1
abundance: .
j_gene: TRBJ2-1
d_gene: TRBD2
CDR3nt: TGCGCCAGCAGTGTCTTCGCAAGCGGGGGGGCAGGTGAGCAGTTCTTC
CDR3aa: CASSVFASGGAGEQFF

v_gene: TRBV5-4
abundance: once
j_gene: TRBJ1-1
d_gene: .
CDR3nt: TGTGCCAGCAGCTTCCGGGTCTCGAACACTGAAGCTTTCTTT
CDR3aa: CASSFRVSNTEAFF

v_gene: TRBV19
abundance: .
j_gene: TRBJ2-2
d_gene: .
CDR3nt: TGTGCCAGTAAGCAAGGGGGGCAGACCGGGGAGCTGTTTTTT
CDR3aa: CASKQGGQTGELFF

v_gene: TRBV7-9
abundance: many
j_gene: TRBJ1-3
d_gene: .
CDR3nt: TGTGCCAGCAGCCCCGGTGGCTCTGGAAACACCATATATTTT
CDR3aa: CASSPGGSGNTIYF

v_gene: TRBV11-2
abundance: .
j_gene: TRBJ2-7
d_gene: TRBD2
CDR3nt: TGTGCCAGCAGCTTAGTGGGAGGGGTCTACGAGCAGTACTTC
CDR3aa: CASSLVGGVYEQYF

v_gene: TRBV4-1
abundance: many
j_gene: TRBJ1-1
d_gene: .
CDR3nt: TGCGCCAGCAGCCAAGACGGATTCGGAGAAGACACTGAAGCTTTCTTT
CDR3aa: CASSQDGFGEDTEAFF

v_gene: TRBV12-3/TRBV12-4
abundance: .
j_gene: TRBJ2-7
d_gene: TRBD2
CDR3nt: TGTGCCAGCAGTTACTCGACGAGCGGGGTTGGCGAGCAGTACTTC
CDR3aa: CASSYSTSGVGEQYF

v_gene: TRBV5-1
abundance: .
j_gene: TRBJ1-3
d_gene: TRBD1
CDR3nt: TGCGCCAGCAGCTTGTGGGGACAGAACACCATATATTTT
CDR3aa: CASSLWGQNTIYF

v_gene: TRBV20-1
abundance: .
j_gene: TRBJ1-5
d_gene: TRBD1
CDR3nt: TGCAGTGCTAGCCGGACAGGGGTTAGCAATCAGCCCCAGCATTTT
CDR3aa: CSASRTGVSNQPQHF

v_gene: TRBV5-1
abundance: .
j_gene: TRBJ2-5
d_gene: TRBD1
CDR3nt: TGCGCCAGCAGCTTGACAGGGGGCTTTTTGGAGACCCAGTACTTC
CDR3aa: CASSLTGGFLETQYF

v_gene: TRBV7-8
abundance: many
j_gene: TRBJ2-3
d_gene: .
CDR3nt: TGTGCCAGCAGCTACAAGGAGGGCAGCACTAGCACAGATACGCAGTATTTT
CDR3aa: CASSYKEGSTSTDTQYF